This T cell receptor beta chain was identified in a study of Ad26.COV2.S vaccination and SARS-CoV-2 variants. Method: immunoSEQ multiplex PCR; TCRdb's copy keeps in-frame clones and lacks some. The sample has around 340,000 clones; roughly 89% are singletons. The treatment here: 19 received Ad26.COV2.S at low or high dose, single or two shots; about 5 received placebo; per-sample allocation not given. Sampling happened 63 days after the first vaccine or placebo injection. CDR3 length: 12 residues. V was trimmed by 5 bases and J by 0 bases, leaving 5 bases between them. Germline V CDR1 and CDR2: SGHRS, YFSETQ.

This clonotype was sampled from a person between 18 and 65 years old who received the Ad26.COV2.S COVID-19 vaccine or a placebo. This chain connects TRBV5-1 to TRBJ1-1, with D uncertain. Sample: peripheral blood, taken in a trial of Ad26.COV2.S vaccine versus placebo. The CDR3 sequence: CASRDVNTEAFF. CDR3 DNA: TGCGCCAGCAGAGACGTGAACACTGAAGCTTTCTTT.